A single sample gave rise to the 28 T cell receptor beta chains below, sequenced in a study of PD-1 blockade in classical Hodgkin lymphoma. Time point denoted: newly diagnosed, previously untreated cHL patient sample. Generated by immunoSEQ multiplex PCR, the TCRdb table keeps only in-frame clones and is missing some. The data contain approximately 47,000 clones, about nine tenths of them singletons. Sequencing was carried out using peripheral blood mononuclear cells (PBMCs). These receptors originate from a human donor with classical Hodgkin lymphoma.

V usage is TRBV12-5 and J usage is TRBJ2-3; 10 bases are shared with TRBD1. CDR1 is LGHNT, CDR2 FRNRAP, per germline. The CDR3 loop spans 15 amino acids. Unmatched junction bases numbered 7, after V lost 6 bases and J lost 4 bases. The CDR3 bases are TGTGCTAGTGGAATCGGGACAGGGGTTGCAGATACGCAGTATTTT. It yields the protein CASGIGTGVADTQYF.

This clone occurred once. CDR3 loop: CASSSPDRNTEAFF. CDR3 coding DNA: TGCGCCAGCAGCTCGCCCGATCGGAACACTGAAGCTTTCTTT. V is TRBV5-1 and J is TRBJ1-1; D unresolved. The CDR3 is 14 residues long. The germline CDR1 and CDR2 sequences are SGHRS and YFSETQ. The V gene lost 3 bases and the J gene lost 1 base, with 10 bases spanning the gap. Complete variable domain (other parts from reference TRBV5-1 and TRBJ1-1): KAGVTQTPRYLIKTRGQQVTLSCSPISGHRSVSWYQQTPGQGLQFLFEYFSETQRNKGNFPGRFSGRQFSNSRSEMNVSTLELGDSALYLCASSSPDRNTEAFFGQGTRLTVV.

The chain carries TRBV29-1 and TRBJ2-5; D not resolved. V was pared by 7 bases and J by 2 bases, with 14 bases between. This CDR3 contains 13 residues. Looked up from germline, CDR1 is SQVTM and CDR2 is ANQGSEA. The CDR3 reads CSGKTWEQETQYF. Here the CDR3 DNA reads TGCAGCGGTAAAACGTGGGAACAAGAGACCCAGTACTTC.

V gene TRBV28 combines with J gene TRBJ2-5, with D perhaps given as TRBD1 or TRBD2 (8 bases each). CDR1 MDHEN and CDR2 SYDVKM come from the germline V gene. Trimming shortened V by 5 bases and J by 4 bases, and 20 bases separated the two germline ends. The CDR3 runs to 16 residues. The chain's CDR3 is CASSPREGQASETQYF. The CDR3 nucleotides are TGTGCCAGCAGTCCCCGGGAGGGACAGGCCTCAGAGACCCAGTACTTC. The whole variable domain, remainder taken from reference TRBV28 and TRBJ2-5, is DVKVTQSSRYLVKRTGEKVFLECVQDMDHENMFWYRQDPGLGLRLIYFSYDVKMKEKGDIPEGYSVSREKKERFSLILESASTNQTSMYLCASSPREGQASETQYFGPGTRLLVL.

The chain couples TRBV15 to TRBJ2-3; a weak D match, TRBD2 (7 bases). Trimming shortened V by 0 bases and J by 4 bases, and 14 bases separated the two germline ends. Germline values: CDR1 LNHNV, CDR2 YYDKDF (reference sequence). The CDR3 contains 16 residues. The CDR3 sequence: CATSRDLGGPPDTQYF. The CDR3 nucleotides read TGTGCCACCAGCAGAGATCTGGGGGGGCCCCCAGATACGCAGTATTTT.

J is TRBJ1-1 and V is TRBV28, with 7 bases aligning to TRBD1. Germline V gene lookup returns CDR1 MDHEN and CDR2 SYDVKM. V lost 8 bases, J lost 7 bases, and 4 bases stayed unmatched. This CDR3 region has 11 residues. This chain's CDR3 is CASQGQNEAFF. The DNA for the CDR3 is TGTGCCAGCCAGGGACAGAATGAAGCTTTCTTT.

The rearrangement links TRBV7-9 to TRBJ2-7; D tentatively reads TRBD1 or TRBD2 (5 bases each). The V end lost 2 bases, the J end lost 2 bases, and 19 bases lay between the germline ends. CDR3 length: 17 residues. Germline V lookup: CDR1 SEHNR, CDR2 FQNEAQ (reference sequence). CDR3 DNA: TGTGCCAGCAGCTTACGAGAGGGGCACACCCAAGCCTACGAGCAGTACTTC. This translates into CASSLREGHTQAYEQYF.

CDR3 in amino acids: CASSLGRAKNIQYF. CDR3 DNA: TGCGCCAGCAGTTTAGGGAGAGCCAAAAACATTCAGTACTTC. The J gene is TRBJ2-4, the V gene TRBV10-1, with a weak D call TRBD2 (5 bases). CDR3 size: 14 residues. V was pared by 5 bases and J by 0 bases, with 8 bases between. CDR1 WNHNN and CDR2 SYGVQD come from the germline V gene (reference sequence).

The rearrangement uses TRBV12-5 and TRBJ2-1; D is undetermined. Germline V gene lookup returns CDR1 LGHNT and CDR2 FRNRAP. CDR3 length: 13 residues. The V and J ends lost 5 bases and 3 bases respectively, with 8 bases between them. The CDR3 region has the DNA TGTGCTAGTGGTGCCCCGGGCTACAATGAGCAGTTCTTC. Its translation: CASGAPGYNEQFF.

The sample holds a few counts of this clone. The V gene is TRBV7-9, the J gene TRBJ2-2; D is unclear. V was clipped by 6 bases and J by 0 bases, with 11 bases between them. Germline assignment: CDR1 SEHNR and CDR2 FQNEAQ (reference sequence). This CDR3 has 15 amino acids. CDR3 sequence (DNA): TGTGCCAGCAGACCGGACCAGACGAACACCGGGGAGCTGTTTTTT. Translated: CASRPDQTNTGELFF.

This clone was found a few times. The chain combines TRBV14 with TRBJ2-1; 12 bases align to TRBD2. The CDR3 covers 16 residues. Germline CDR1 and CDR2: SGHDN and FVKESK. V was pared by 3 bases and J by 11 bases, with 11 bases of the junction left unmatched. Here the CDR3 reads CASSQGLAGARVKQFF. As DNA, the CDR3 is TGTGCCAGCAGCCAGGGACTAGCGGGCGCCAGGGTAAAGCAGTTCTTC. Based on the CDR3 plus reference TRBV14 and TRBJ2-1, the full variable domain is EAGVTQFPSHSVIEKGQTVTLRCDPISGHDNLYWYRRVMGKEIKFLLHFVKESKQDESGMPNNRFLAERTGGTYSTLKVQPAELEDSGVYFCASSQGLAGARVKQFFGPGTRLTVL.

The rearrangement uses TRBV7-9 and TRBJ1-5, with D possibly being TRBD1 (5 bases). CDR3 length: 16 residues. V gave up 1 base and J gave up 2 bases, with 12 bases separating them. The germline CDR1 and CDR2 sequences are SEHNR and FQNEAQ (reference sequence). The CDR3 coding sequence is TGTGCCAGCAGCTTAGGGGGGATGAAGGGCAATCAGCCCCAGCATTTT. It is translated as CASSLGGMKGNQPQHF.

This chain connects TRBV2 to TRBJ2-1; D is unresolved. In germline, CDR1 is SNHLY, CDR2 FYNNEI. The CDR3 consists of 11 residues. The ends were cut back, 4 bases at V and 9 bases at J, with 7 bases in the middle. This CDR3 is CASSGPIEQFF. For the CDR3, the DNA is TGTGCCAGCAGTGGACCAATTGAGCAGTTCTTC.

V and J are TRBV10-3 and TRBJ2-2, with 12 nucleotides matching TRBD1. The V gene end was trimmed by 5 bases and the J gene end by 6 bases; junction bases not matched to a gene: 10. The germline V gene encodes CDR1 ENHRY and CDR2 SYGVKD. This CDR3 comprises 17 residues. CDR3 in amino acids: CAISKTGTGGPSGELFF. The CDR3 DNA sequence: TGTGCCATCAGTAAAACCGGGACAGGGGGCCCATCCGGGGAGCTGTTTTTT.

J is TRBJ2-2 and V is TRBV28; no clear D. This CDR3 spans 15 amino acids. V was shortened by 6 bases and J by 7 bases, with 18 bases between the two germline ends. Germline values: CDR1 MDHEN, CDR2 SYDVKM. The CDR3 DNA is TGTGCCAGCAGGTCCCGGACCAGTCTATACGGGGAGCTGTTTTTT. It encodes CASRSRTSLYGELFF.

This clone was detected only a few times. The chain carries TRBV14 and TRBJ2-7, with D possibly matching TRBD2 (5 bases). V was shortened by 3 bases and J by 7 bases, with 19 bases between the two germline ends. Per germline, CDR1 SGHDN and CDR2 FVKESK. The CDR3 length is 15 residues. CDR3 bases: TGTGCCAGCAGCCAGGCGATCGCTCAGACGGGGGAGCAGTACTTC. This codes for CASSQAIAQTGEQYF.

DNA for the CDR3: TGTGCCAGCAGTGAACGCCGGGACAGGGTCCACGAGCAGTACTTC. Translated, it gives CASSERRDRVHEQYF. V and J are TRBV6-1 and TRBJ2-7, with 9 bases lining up with TRBD1. After removal of 2 bases from V and 5 bases from J, the junction contained 7 bases not matched to a gene. This CDR3 comprises 15 residues. Germline V CDR1 and CDR2: MNHNS, SASEGT.

The chain links TRBV7-8 to TRBJ1-2, with 9 bases aligning to TRBD1. Germline V gene data show CDR1 as SGHVS and CDR2 as FQNEAQ. CDR3 length: 18 amino acids. The V segment lost 1 base and the J segment 2 bases; nucleotides outside the gene matches: 11. The CDR3 DNA is TGTGCCAGCAGCTTAGTAGGGACAGGGAATTCGCTAAACTATGGCTACACCTTC. The encoded protein is CASSLVGTGNSLNYGYTF.

The rearrangement joins TRBV19 to TRBJ2-2; TRBD2 is a possible D gene (5 bases). Trimming took off 0 bases at V and 5 bases at J, with 7 bases between the two ends. CDR1 is LNHDA, CDR2 SQIVND, per germline (reference sequence). The CDR3 spans 14 residues. The CDR3, as DNA: TGTGCCAGTAGTATAGACGGCGGGACCGGGGAGCTGTTTTTT. Residues: CASSIDGGTGELFF.

The V and J genes are TRBV28 and TRBJ1-2, with D uncertain. Looked up from germline, CDR1 is MDHEN and CDR2 is SYDVKM. Trimming removed 2 bases at V and 2 bases at J, with 9 bases between. There are 14 residues in the CDR3. In DNA, the CDR3 is TGTGCCAGCAGTTTAATGGCAGGAAACTATGGCTACACCTTC. Residues: CASSLMAGNYGYTF.

V is TRBV5-4 and J is TRBJ1-1; D is perhaps TRBD1 (6 bases). V lost 4 bases and J 8 bases, leaving 15 bases between the germline ends. The length of the CDR3 is 13 residues. Germline V gene lookup returns CDR1 SGHNT and CDR2 YYREEE (reference sequence). CDR3 region: CASSQRTDLEAFF. The CDR3 bases are TGTGCCAGCAGCCAGCGGACAGATCTGGAAGCTTTCTTT.

The rearrangement uses TRBV7-8 and TRBJ1-2; a weak D match, TRBD1 (6 bases). Trimming took off 5 bases at V and 6 bases at J, with 16 bases between the two ends. Germline V gene lookup returns CDR1 SGHVS and CDR2 FQNEAQ. The CDR3 is made up of 14 amino acids. DNA for the CDR3: TGTGCCAGCAGCCAATTAACAGGGAACCATGGCTACACCTTC. It is translated as CASSQLTGNHGYTF.

The chain uses TRBV18 and TRBJ2-1; D not resolved. Germline CDR1 reads KGHSH; CDR2 reads LQKENI. The CDR3 is 15 residues long. Deletions cut 2 bases from V and 1 base from J, with 9 bases between. In DNA, the CDR3 is TGTGCCAGCTCACCATCTCGGCAGTCCTACAATGAGCAGTTCTTC. This codes for CASSPSRQSYNEQFF. Full variable domain (remainder filled in from reference TRBV18 and TRBJ2-1): NAGVMQNPRHLVRRRGQEARLRCSPMKGHSHVYWYRQLPEEGLKFMVYLQKENIIDESGMPKERFSAEFPKEGPSILRIQQVVRGDSAAYFCASSPSRQSYNEQFFGPGTRLTVL.

This chain links TRBV5-8 with TRBJ1-5, with a tentative D call TRBD1 (6 bases). In germline, CDR1 is SGHTS, CDR2 YDEGEE. The CDR3 is 15 residues long. Deletions cut 0 bases from V and 6 bases from J, with 13 bases between. CDR3 protein: CASSLGQARGQPQHF. The DNA for the CDR3 is TGTGCCAGCAGCTTGGGACAGGCGAGAGGTCAGCCCCAGCATTTT.

The chain links TRBV6-5 to TRBJ1-2; TRBD1 aligns across 7 bases. The CDR3 is made up of 13 amino acids. The germline gives CDR1 MNHEY, CDR2 SVGAGI. V trimming: 6 bases; J trimming: 4 bases; junction bases outside the gene matches: 5. CDR3 residues: CASRRDSAYGYTF. DNA for the CDR3: TGTGCCAGCAGACGGGACAGTGCCTATGGCTACACCTTC.

The genes are TRBV27 and TRBJ1-2; 9 nucleotides line up with TRBD1. V dropped 2 bases and J dropped 10; count of bases not matched to a gene: 8. Per germline, CDR1 MNHEY and CDR2 SMNVEV (reference sequence). This CDR3 has 14 residues. The CDR3, as DNA: TGTGCCAGCAGTTTAAATCCGGGACAGGGAGTCTACACCTTC. This gives the protein CASSLNPGQGVYTF.

J is TRBJ1-2 and V is TRBV27; D is undetermined. Deletions cut 3 bases from V and 4 bases from J, with 9 bases between. The CDR3 length is 13 residues. Germline CDR1 and CDR2: MNHEY and SMNVEV (reference sequence). CDR3 sequence (DNA): TGTGCCAGCAGTTTCTCGGGTAGCTATGGCTACACCTTC. This sequence encodes CASSFSGSYGYTF.

The chain is built from TRBV5-5 and TRBJ1-2; D is ambiguous. The germline V and J ends were trimmed by 3 bases and 1 base, with 13 bases remaining between them. CDR1 is SGHKS and CDR2 is YYEKEE in the germline V gene (reference sequence). This CDR3 is built from 15 residues. The CDR3: CASSSEPRFNYGYTF. CDR3 DNA: TGTGCCAGCAGCTCAGAACCTAGATTTAACTATGGCTACACCTTC. Complete variable domain (other parts from reference TRBV5-5 and TRBJ1-2): DAGVTQSPTHLIKTRGQQVTLRCSPISGHKSVSWYQQVLGQGPQFIFQYYEKEERGRGNFPDRFSARQFPNYSSELNVNALLLGDSALYLCASSSEPRFNYGYTFGSGTRLTVV.